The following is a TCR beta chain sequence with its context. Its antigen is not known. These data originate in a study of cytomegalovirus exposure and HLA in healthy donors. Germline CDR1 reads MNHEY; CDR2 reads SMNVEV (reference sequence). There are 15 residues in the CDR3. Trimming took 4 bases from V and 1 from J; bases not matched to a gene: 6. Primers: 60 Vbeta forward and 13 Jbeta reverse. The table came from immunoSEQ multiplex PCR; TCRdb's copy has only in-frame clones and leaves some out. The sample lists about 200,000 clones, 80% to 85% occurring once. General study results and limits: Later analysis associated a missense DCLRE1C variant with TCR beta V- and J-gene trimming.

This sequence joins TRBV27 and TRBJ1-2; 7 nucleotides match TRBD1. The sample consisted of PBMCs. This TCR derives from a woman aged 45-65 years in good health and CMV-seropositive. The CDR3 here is CASSSNRGGNYGYTF. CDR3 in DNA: TGTGCCAGCAGTTCCAACAGGGGAGGTAACTATGGCTACACCTTC.